Listed below are T cell receptor beta chains from one sample, sequenced in a study of PD-1 blockade in classical Hodgkin lymphoma. Sequencing used immunoSEQ multiplex PCR; TCRdb keeps in-frame clones, though not all of them. The sample carries some 110,000 clones, approximately 89% recorded once. This specimen was peripheral blood mononuclear cells (PBMCs), taken before the fourth cycle of nivolumab. The receptor source for this set is a human donor with classical Hodgkin lymphoma. Both conserved end residues are part of each CDR3. Each record gives: J gene, V gene, D gene, clone size, CDR3 protein, CDR3 DNA. A D gene is named only where the DNA matches it firmly. Clone sizes are given selectively: once, few, many, or a class where the clone is expanded.

J: TRBJ1-1; V: TRBV19; D: .; size: .; CDR3: CASRLGTGANLNTEAFF; DNA: TGTGCCAGTAGGCTCGGAACAGGCGCCAATTTGAACACTGAAGCTTTCTTT
J: TRBJ1-2; V: TRBV7-2; D: TRBD1; size: .; CDR3: CASSLERDRGLAAF; DNA: TGTGCCAGCAGCTTAGAACGGGACAGGGGGCTGGCGGCCTTC
J: TRBJ1-5; V: TRBV19; D: .; size: .; CDR3: CASSDRPGSNQPQHF; DNA: TGTGCCAGTAGCGACCGACCGGGTAGCAATCAGCCCCAGCATTTT
J: TRBJ1-1; V: TRBV25-1; D: TRBD1; size: .; CDR3: CASSETLSGGRSEAFF; DNA: TGTGCCAGCAGTGAAACCCTCTCAGGGGGTCGATCTGAAGCTTTCTTT
J: TRBJ1-2; V: TRBV6-5; D: .; size: .; CDR3: CASSQRGPTNYGYTF; DNA: TGTGCCAGCAGCCAACGAGGGCCGACCAACTATGGCTACACCTTC
J: TRBJ2-3; V: TRBV28; D: TRBD1; size: once; CDR3: CASTSGDRGSADTQYF; DNA: TGTGCCAGCACCTCAGGGGACAGAGGTAGTGCAGATACGCAGTATTTT
J: TRBJ2-7; V: TRBV19; D: .; size: .; CDR3: CASSIAGTAGAYEQYF; DNA: TGTGCCAGTAGTATCGCCGGGACCGCCGGCGCCTACGAGCAGTACTTC
J: TRBJ2-3; V: TRBV5-1; D: .; size: .; CDR3: CASSGPGSGLSDTQYF; DNA: TGCGCCAGCAGCGGGCCCGGGAGCGGGTTATCAGATACGCAGTATTTT
J: TRBJ1-5; V: TRBV6-5; D: .; size: .; CDR3: CASSATWGGSQPQHF; DNA: TGTGCCAGCAGTGCCACCTGGGGTGGGAGTCAGCCCCAGCATTTT
J: TRBJ2-3; V: TRBV28; D: .; size: .; CDR3: CASSGGGGRADTQYF; DNA: TGTGCCAGCAGTGGTGGGGGCGGGAGAGCAGATACGCAGTATTTT
J: TRBJ1-2; V: TRBV5-5; D: TRBD1; size: .; CDR3: CASSLTGTDYGYTF; DNA: TGTGCCAGCAGCCTAACCGGGACAGACTATGGCTACACCTTC
J: TRBJ2-1; V: TRBV4-3; D: .; size: .; CDR3: CASSQGVSSYNEQFF; DNA: TGCGCCAGCAGCCAAGGAGTTAGCTCCTACAATGAGCAGTTCTTC
J: TRBJ2-1; V: TRBV19; D: TRBD2; size: .; CDR3: CASSPSGSLVF; DNA: TGTGCCAGTAGCCCTAGCGGGAGTTTGGTCTTC
J: TRBJ2-3; V: TRBV7-2; D: .; size: .; CDR3: CASSLDPSSTDTQYF; DNA: TGTGCCAGCAGCTTAGATCCATCTAGCACAGATACGCAGTATTTT
J: TRBJ2-7; V: TRBV7-9; D: .; size: .; CDR3: CASSYAPDGSSYEQYF; DNA: TGTGCCAGCAGCTACGCACCGGACGGCAGCTCCTACGAGCAGTACTTC
J: TRBJ1-5; V: TRBV4-1; D: TRBD1; size: .; CDR3: CASSLRDRDLQPQHF; DNA: TGCGCCAGCAGCCTCCGGGACAGGGACCTTCAGCCCCAGCATTTT
J: TRBJ2-3; V: TRBV5-1; D: .; size: .; CDR3: CASSLGGTDTQYF; DNA: TGCGCCAGCAGCTTGGGGGGGACAGATACGCAGTATTTT
J: TRBJ1-1; V: TRBV4-2; D: TRBD1; size: .; CDR3: CASSHVQGRAEAFF; DNA: TGTGCCAGCAGCCACGTACAGGGGCGAGCTGAAGCTTTCTTT
J: TRBJ2-2; V: TRBV18; D: TRBD1; size: .; CDR3: CASSPGTGASTGELFF; DNA: TGTGCCAGCTCACCTGGGACAGGGGCTTCCACCGGGGAGCTGTTTTTT
J: TRBJ2-7; V: TRBV6-1; D: .; size: once; CDR3: CASSESRAGEQYF; DNA: TGTGCCAGCAGTGAAAGCAGGGCTGGAGAGCAGTACTTC
J: TRBJ2-7; V: TRBV6-1; D: TRBD2; size: .; CDR3: CASSRTSGGPGEQYF; DNA: TGTGCCAGCAGTCGGACTAGCGGGGGTCCGGGGGAGCAGTACTTC
J: TRBJ2-7; V: TRBV7-6; D: TRBD2; size: few; CDR3: CASSPVGGEGLNEQYF; DNA: TGTGCCAGCAGCCCAGTCGGGGGGGAGGGCCTAAACGAGCAGTACTTC
J: TRBJ1-1; V: TRBV4-1; D: TRBD1; size: .; CDR3: CASSQASGGRTEAFF; DNA: TGCGCCAGCAGCCAAGCGTCAGGGGGAAGGACTGAAGCTTTCTTT
J: TRBJ2-5; V: TRBV20-1; D: .; size: .; CDR3: CSGLGQETQYF; DNA: TGCAGTGGATTGGGGCAAGAGACCCAGTACTTC
J: TRBJ2-3; V: TRBV5-1; D: .; size: .; CDR3: CASSPSGNTQYF; DNA: TGCGCCAGCAGCCCTTCCGGGAATACGCAGTATTTT
J: TRBJ2-7; V: TRBV6-5; D: .; size: .; CDR3: CASSYSPSDYEQYF; DNA: TGTGCCAGCAGTTACTCGCCTAGCGACTACGAGCAGTACTTC
J: TRBJ2-7; V: TRBV19; D: TRBD1; size: .; CDR3: CASSTGGQGFHEQYF; DNA: TGTGCCAGTAGTACAGGTGGACAGGGGTTCCACGAGCAGTACTTC
J: TRBJ1-1; V: TRBV2; D: .; size: .; CDR3: CASSDDSRVMNTEAFF; DNA: TGTGCCAGCAGTGACGACAGCCGAGTCATGAACACTGAAGCTTTCTTT
J: TRBJ2-3; V: TRBV7-2; D: TRBD2; size: .; CDR3: CASSQRREGLTDTQYF; DNA: TGTGCCAGCAGCCAAAGACGGGAGGGCCTGACAGATACGCAGTATTTT
J: TRBJ1-4; V: TRBV19; D: TRBD1; size: .; CDR3: CASSSSGTVNEKLFF; DNA: TGTGCCAGTAGTTCGAGCGGGACAGTCAATGAAAAACTGTTTTTT
J: TRBJ2-2; V: TRBV7-2; D: .; size: .; CDR3: CASSPGTGELFF; DNA: TGTGCCAGCAGCCCCGGCACCGGGGAGCTGTTTTTT
J: TRBJ2-1; V: TRBV11-2; D: TRBD2; size: .; CDR3: CASSLAGGFYNEQFF; DNA: TGTGCCAGCAGCCTAGCGGGGGGCTTTTACAATGAGCAGTTCTTC
J: TRBJ2-1; V: TRBV11-3; D: TRBD2; size: .; CDR3: CASSSRETGGGPYNEQFF; DNA: TGTGCCAGCAGCTCACGGGAAACGGGAGGGGGACCATACAATGAGCAGTTCTTC
J: TRBJ2-2; V: TRBV11-2; D: TRBD2; size: .; CDR3: CASSETSGTNTGELFF; DNA: TGTGCCAGCAGCGAAACTAGCGGCACGAACACCGGGGAGCTGTTTTTT
J: TRBJ1-2; V: TRBV19; D: .; size: few; CDR3: CASRGRGYGYTF; DNA: TGTGCCAGTAGGGGCAGGGGCTATGGCTACACCTTC
J: TRBJ1-3; V: TRBV18; D: .; size: .; CDR3: CASSTSAGASGNTIYF; DNA: TGTGCCAGCTCAACATCTGCAGGGGCCTCTGGAAACACCATATATTTT
J: TRBJ2-7; V: TRBV2; D: TRBD2; size: .; CDR3: CASSERGRVYEQYF; DNA: TGTGCCAGCAGTGAACGCGGGAGGGTCTACGAGCAGTACTTC
J: TRBJ2-3; V: TRBV29-1; D: .; size: .; CDR3: CSVSKPQLADTQYF; DNA: TGCAGCGTAAGCAAACCTCAGTTGGCAGATACGCAGTATTTT
J: TRBJ2-7; V: TRBV7-9; D: TRBD1; size: .; CDR3: CASSAEQGVFGQYF; DNA: TGTGCCAGCAGCGCCGAACAGGGGGTGTTTGGGCAGTACTTC
J: TRBJ2-1; V: TRBV5-6; D: .; size: .; CDR3: CASSLPPLKGVNSYNEQFF; DNA: TGTGCCAGCAGCTTGCCCCCCTTGAAGGGCGTGAACTCCTACAATGAGCAGTTCTTC
J: TRBJ1-1; V: TRBV29-1; D: .; size: .; CDR3: CSVLPREGTEAFF; DNA: TGCAGCGTTCTCCCTAGGGAGGGCACTGAAGCTTTCTTT
J: TRBJ2-2; V: TRBV6-5; D: TRBD1; size: .; CDR3: CASSYSGGSGLFF; DNA: TGTGCCAGCAGTTACTCAGGGGGCTCGGGGCTGTTTTTT
J: TRBJ1-4; V: TRBV28; D: .; size: .; CDR3: CASRVDSATNEKLFF; DNA: TGTGCCAGCAGGGTTGACAGTGCAACTAATGAAAAACTGTTTTTT
J: TRBJ2-6; V: TRBV30; D: .; size: .; CDR3: CAWSSGAGANVLTF; DNA: TGTGCCTGGAGTTCTGGGGCTGGGGCCAACGTCCTGACTTTC
J: TRBJ2-7; V: TRBV28; D: .; size: .; CDR3: CASSFPLDGYEQYF; DNA: TGTGCCAGCAGTTTCCCCCTCGACGGGTACGAGCAGTACTTC
J: TRBJ1-1; V: TRBV6-5; D: .; size: .; CDR3: CASSPTNTEAFF; DNA: TGTGCCAGCAGCCCGACGAACACTGAAGCTTTCTTT
J: TRBJ1-1; V: TRBV7-9; D: TRBD1; size: .; CDR3: CASSYPRTGIDTEAFF; DNA: TGTGCCAGCAGCTACCCCCGGACAGGGATTGACACTGAAGCTTTCTTT
J: TRBJ1-2; V: TRBV29-1; D: TRBD1; size: .; CDR3: CSVVGQGARGYTF; DNA: TGCAGCGTAGTGGGACAGGGGGCGCGGGGCTACACCTTC
J: TRBJ2-3; V: TRBV2; D: TRBD2; size: .; CDR3: CASSENSGRTDTQYF; DNA: TGTGCCAGCAGTGAGAATAGCGGGAGGACAGATACGCAGTATTTT